This T cell receptor beta chain was sequenced during a study of shared clonotypes between healthy human individuals. About the study: A few men and a couple of women, aged 18 to 49, were donors. Study-wide results and limits: Incompleteness in sorted-subset sequencing, despite large depth, was shown by rarefaction.

Trimming took 5 bases from V and 5 from J, leaving 5 bases between them. CDR3 length: 11 residues. Germline lookup yields CDR1 PRHDT and CDR2 FYEKMQ (reference sequence). Profiling relied on immunoSEQ multiplex PCR, and the TCRdb table lists in-frame clones only, not all of them. Of about 1 million clones in the sample, roughly 80% were seen once. In regard to this clone: Its specificity is unknown.

This rearrangement joins TRBV13 to TRBJ2-3; unclear D gene. The receptor comes from a man younger than 35 in good health. Sequenced sample: memory CD4+ T cells sorted from blood. The subset here: CD45RA-negative fraction. The CDR3 here is CASSRIDTQYF. DNA of the CDR3: TGTGCCAGCAGCCGGATAGATACGCAGTATTTT.